One T cell receptor beta chain is described in this entry. The CDR3 contains 18 residues. Germline V gene data show CDR1 as SNHLY and CDR2 as FYNNEI. V gave up 6 bases and J gave up 0 bases; unmatched junction bases: 11. This record belongs to a study of blood T cell repertoires in COVID-19. As for the study in general: Donors in the United States, Italy and Spain gave samples during acute or convalescent COVID-19. In each case, the material was cDNA or gDNA derived from T cells, B-cell-depleted T cells, or PBMCs.

Authors' analysis steps: Scientists estimated how many nucleated cells there were by amplifying reference gene primers. Profiled with immunoSEQ multiplex PCR; TCRdb holds only in-frame clones, not every one. D and trimming were read from the DNA, whereas the V and J calls and clone size are those reported in that table. The repertoire holds approximately 110,000 clones, with 70% to 85% as singletons. This clonotype originated in a human donor with acute or convalescent COVID-19. The donor label of this sample is uncertain. This chain joins TRBV2 and TRBJ1-4; 9 bases line up with TRBD1. Sequences were obtained from peripheral blood. The CDR3 loop reads CASRIQGAPLATNEKLFF. In nucleotides, the CDR3 is TGTGCCAGCAGAATACAGGGGGCCCCTCTTGCAACTAATGAAAAACTGTTTTTT.